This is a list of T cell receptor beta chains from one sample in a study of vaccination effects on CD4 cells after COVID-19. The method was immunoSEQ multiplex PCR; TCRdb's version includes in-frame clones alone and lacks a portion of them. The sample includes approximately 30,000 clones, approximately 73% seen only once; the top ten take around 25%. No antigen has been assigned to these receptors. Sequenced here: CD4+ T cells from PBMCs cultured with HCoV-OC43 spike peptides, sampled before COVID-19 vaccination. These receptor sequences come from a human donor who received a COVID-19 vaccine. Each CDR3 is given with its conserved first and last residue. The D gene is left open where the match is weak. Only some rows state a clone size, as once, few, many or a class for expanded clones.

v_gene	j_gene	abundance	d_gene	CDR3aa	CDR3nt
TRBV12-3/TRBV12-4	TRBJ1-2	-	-	CASSLSNYGYTF	TGTGCCAGCAGTTTAAGTAACTATGGCTACACCTTC
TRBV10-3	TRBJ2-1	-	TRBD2	CAIMAMGGGRSSYNEQFF	TGTGCCATCATGGCGATGGGGGGGGGAAGGAGCTCCTACAATGAGCAGTTCTTC
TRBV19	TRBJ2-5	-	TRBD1	CASSADRVQETQYF	TGTGCCAGTAGTGCCGACAGGGTACAAGAGACCCAGTACTTC
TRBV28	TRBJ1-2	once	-	CASSFSGSINYGYTF	TGTGCCAGCAGTTTTAGTGGCAGCATCAACTATGGCTACACCTTC
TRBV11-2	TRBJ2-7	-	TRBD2	CASSSKLASYYEQYF	TGTGCCAGCAGCTCCAAACTAGCGAGCTACTACGAGCAGTACTTC
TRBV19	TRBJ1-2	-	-	CATSGTPLFYGYTF	TGTGCCACCTCCGGGACACCACTCTTCTATGGCTACACCTTC
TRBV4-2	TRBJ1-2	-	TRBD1	CASSPYRGSNYGYTF	TGTGCCAGCAGCCCCTACAGGGGTTCTAACTATGGCTACACCTTC
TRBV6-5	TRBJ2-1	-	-	CASSYSPAIYNEQFF	TGTGCCAGCAGTTACTCGCCAGCGATATACAATGAGCAGTTCTTC
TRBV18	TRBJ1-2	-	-	CASSPSRVGMRSNYGYTF	TGTGCCAGCTCACCCTCCAGGGTAGGTATGCGATCTAACTATGGCTACACCTTC
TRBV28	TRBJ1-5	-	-	CASSSPQRGAGQPQHF	TGTGCCAGCAGTTCGCCACAAAGGGGCGCGGGTCAGCCCCAGCATTTT
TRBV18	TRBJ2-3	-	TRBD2	CASSPSGGGTDTQYF	TGTGCCAGCTCACCTTCGGGAGGCGGCACAGATACGCAGTATTTT
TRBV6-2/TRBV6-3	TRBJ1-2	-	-	CASSPQGLGYTF	TGTGCCAGCAGTCCCCAGGGTCTTGGCTACACCTTC
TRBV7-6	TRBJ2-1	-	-	CASSSFGGAVNEQFF	TGTGCCAGCAGCTCCTTTGGTGGGGCCGTCAATGAGCAGTTCTTC
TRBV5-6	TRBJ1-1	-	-	CASSLVSGSEAFF	TGTGCCAGCAGCTTGGTGTCTGGGTCTGAAGCTTTCTTT
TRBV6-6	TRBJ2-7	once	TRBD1	CASSLHPRGGQGAGEQYF	TGTGCCAGCAGTCTACACCCCAGGGGGGGACAGGGGGCGGGAGAGCAGTACTTC
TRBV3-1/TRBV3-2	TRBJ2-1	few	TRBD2	CASSQLVGLADSYNEQFF	TGTGCCAGCAGCCAATTGGTGGGACTAGCGGACTCCTACAATGAGCAGTTCTTC
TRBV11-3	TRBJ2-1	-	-	CASSLDPGGRNEQFF	TGTGCCAGCAGCTTAGATCCCGGGGGCCGCAATGAGCAGTTCTTC
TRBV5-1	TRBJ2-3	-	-	CASSIPSTDTQYF	TGCGCCAGCAGCATACCCTCCACAGATACGCAGTATTTT
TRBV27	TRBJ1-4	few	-	CASSAYRASEKLFF	TGTGCCAGCAGTGCCTACAGGGCCAGCGAAAAACTGTTTTTT
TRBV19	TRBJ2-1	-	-	CASSPQVLHSYNEQFF	TGTGCCAGTAGTCCACAGGTACTCCACTCCTACAATGAGCAGTTCTTC
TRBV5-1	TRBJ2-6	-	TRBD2	CASSAGGVTSKVSGANVLTF	TGCGCCAGCAGCGCCGGGGGGGTGACTAGTAAGGTTTCTGGGGCCAACGTCCTGACTTTC
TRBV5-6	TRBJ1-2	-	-	CASSPTGKEAYGYTF	TGTGCCAGCAGCCCTACAGGGAAGGAGGCTTATGGCTACACCTTC
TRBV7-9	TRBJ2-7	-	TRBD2	CASSPSPGLAGGLPYEQYF	TGTGCCAGCAGCCCCTCGCCAGGACTAGCGGGAGGGCTTCCCTACGAGCAGTACTTC
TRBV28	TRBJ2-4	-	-	CASMDPRLGAKNIQYF	TGTGCCAGCATGGACCCTCGATTAGGGGCCAAAAACATTCAGTACTTC
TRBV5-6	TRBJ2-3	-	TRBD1	CASSYRTGKFTDTQYF	TGTGCCAGCAGCTATCGGACAGGGAAATTCACAGATACGCAGTATTTT
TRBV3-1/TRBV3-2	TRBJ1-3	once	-	CASSQKGFDTIYF	TGTGCCAGCAGCCAGAAAGGGTTTGACACCATATATTTT
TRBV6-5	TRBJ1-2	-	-	CASSYSPGGANYGYTF	TGTGCCAGCAGTTACTCCCCCGGCGGGGCTAACTATGGCTACACCTTC
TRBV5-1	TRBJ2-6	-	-	CASSLEGRSGANVLTF	TGCGCCAGCAGCTTGGAAGGTCGCTCTGGGGCCAACGTCCTGACTTTC
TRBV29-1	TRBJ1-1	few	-	CSVSGAAREAFF	TGCAGCGTAAGTGGGGCCGCCCGTGAAGCTTTCTTT
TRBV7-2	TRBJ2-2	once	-	CASSFGEGSGELFF	TGTGCCAGCAGCTTCGGCGAGGGCTCCGGGGAGCTGTTTTTT
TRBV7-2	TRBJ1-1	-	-	CASSLEWGRSTEAFF	TGTGCCAGCAGCTTAGAATGGGGGAGGAGCACTGAAGCTTTCTTT
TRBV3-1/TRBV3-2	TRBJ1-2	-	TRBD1	CASSLQGAMNGYTF	TGTGCCAGCAGCCTACAGGGGGCAATGAATGGCTACACCTTC
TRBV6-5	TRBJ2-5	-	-	CASSIQGLQETQYF	TGTGCCAGCAGTATACAGGGTTTACAAGAGACCCAGTACTTC
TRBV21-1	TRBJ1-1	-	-	CASSPGSTEAFF	TGTGCCAGCAGCCCTGGAAGTACTGAAGCTTTCTTT
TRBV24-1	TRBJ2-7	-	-	CATSEQTPGTVTLEQYF	TGTGCCACCAGTGAGCAGACTCCCGGGACCGTAACTTTGGAGCAGTACTTC